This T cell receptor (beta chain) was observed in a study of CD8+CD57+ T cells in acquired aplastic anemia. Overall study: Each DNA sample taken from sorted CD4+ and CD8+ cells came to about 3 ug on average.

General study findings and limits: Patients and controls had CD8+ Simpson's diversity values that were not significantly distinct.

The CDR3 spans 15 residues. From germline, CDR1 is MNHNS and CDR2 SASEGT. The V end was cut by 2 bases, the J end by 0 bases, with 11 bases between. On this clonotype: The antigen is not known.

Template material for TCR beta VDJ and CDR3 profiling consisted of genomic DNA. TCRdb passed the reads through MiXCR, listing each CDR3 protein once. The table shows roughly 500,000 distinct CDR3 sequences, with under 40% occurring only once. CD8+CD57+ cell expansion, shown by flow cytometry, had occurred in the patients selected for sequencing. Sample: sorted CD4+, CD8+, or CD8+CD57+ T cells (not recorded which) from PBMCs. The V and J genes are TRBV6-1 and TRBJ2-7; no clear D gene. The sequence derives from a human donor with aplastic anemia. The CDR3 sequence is CASSEWCYFSYEQYF. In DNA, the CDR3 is TGTGCCAGCAGTGAATGGTGCTATTTCTCCTACGAGCAGTACTTC.